The entry that follows covers one T cell receptor beta chain sequence. Trimming pared 7 bases from V and 5 bases from J, leaving 8 bases between. CDR3 length equals 11 residues. Germline V gene sequence: CDR1 SNHLY, CDR2 FYNNEI. This sample stems from a study of blood T cell repertoires in COVID-19. Whole-study context: T cells, B-cell-depleted T cells, or PBMCs supplied cDNA or gDNA.

Original processing methods: Researchers report that nucleated cell counts were estimated from reference gene primer amplification. Sequencing used immunoSEQ multiplex PCR; TCRdb keeps in-frame clones, though not all of them. That table supplies the V and J calls and clone size; D and trimming were determined from the DNA. The sample carries 200,000 to 250,000 clones, around 81% recorded once. The chain has TRBV2 and TRBJ1-2; tentative D call: TRBD1 (5 bases). The sequencing sample was made of peripheral blood. The receptor comes from a woman aged 55-69 years with active or convalescent COVID-19. The CDR3 spells CASKQEYGYTF. CDR3 DNA: TGTGCCAGCAAACAGGAATATGGCTACACCTTC.